The 2 T cell receptor beta chains given below trace back to one sample, sequenced in a study of shared clonotypes between healthy human individuals. Sequencing was performed with immunoSEQ multiplex PCR; in TCRdb, only in-frame clones are kept and a portion is missing. The sample contains more than 2,000,000 clones, roughly 93% of which appear only once. Material for sequencing was naive CD4+ T cells from PBMCs. Subset indicated: CD45RA+ positively selected. These receptors all come from a man between 18 and 29 years old in good health. Some clones in this sample may be carry-over from other donors' samples.

CDR3 bases: TGTGCCAGCACCCCGGGGGGGGGAGGTTCCTACGAGCAGTACTTC. Its protein is CASTPGGGGSYEQYF. This chain uses TRBV6-5 with TRBJ2-7, with 8 bases identical to TRBD2. The germline CDR1 and CDR2 sequences are MNHEY and SVGAGI. This CDR3 has 15 amino acids. After removal of 7 bases from V and 1 base from J, the junction contained 9 bases not matched to a gene.

The V gene is TRBV11-3, the J gene TRBJ2-3; 14 nucleotides match TRBD2. Per germline, CDR1 SGHNT and CDR2 YENEEA. Trimming took 5 bases from V and 4 from J; bases not matched to a gene: 8. The CDR3 runs 17 residues. DNA for the CDR3: TGTGCCAGCAGCCCTGGGGGACTAGCGGGAGAGTCAGATACGCAGTATTTT. Translation gives CASSPGGLAGESDTQYF.